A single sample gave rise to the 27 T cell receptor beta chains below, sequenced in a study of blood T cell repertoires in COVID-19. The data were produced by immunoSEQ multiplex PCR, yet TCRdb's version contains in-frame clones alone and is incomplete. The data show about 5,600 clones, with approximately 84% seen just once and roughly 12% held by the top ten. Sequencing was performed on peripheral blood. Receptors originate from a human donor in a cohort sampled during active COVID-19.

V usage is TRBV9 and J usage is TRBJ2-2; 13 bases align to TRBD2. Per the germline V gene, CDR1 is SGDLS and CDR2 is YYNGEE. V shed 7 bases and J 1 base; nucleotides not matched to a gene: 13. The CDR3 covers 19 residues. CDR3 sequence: CASSTGTSGIRGNTGELFF. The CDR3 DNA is TGTGCCAGCTCGACCGGGACTAGCGGGATAAGGGGGAACACCGGGGAGCTGTTTTTT.

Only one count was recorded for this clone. The CDR3 loop is CASNLRGTGKGYTF. The CDR3 DNA reads as TGTGCCAGTAACCTCCGTGGGACAGGAAAAGGCTACACCTTC. The chain combines TRBV19 with TRBJ1-2; the match to TRBD1 covers 8 bases. Trimming cost V 7 bases and J 8 bases; bases outside gene matches: 12. The CDR3 has 14 residues. CDR1 and CDR2 (germline): LNHDA, SQIVND (reference sequence).

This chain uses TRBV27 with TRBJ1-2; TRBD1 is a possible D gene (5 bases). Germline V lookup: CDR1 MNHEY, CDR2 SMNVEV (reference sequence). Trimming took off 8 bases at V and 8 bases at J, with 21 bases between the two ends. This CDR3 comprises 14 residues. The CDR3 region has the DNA TGTGCCAGCGCCCGTAGCGGGGGAATGACAGGCTACACCTTC. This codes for CASARSGGMTGYTF.

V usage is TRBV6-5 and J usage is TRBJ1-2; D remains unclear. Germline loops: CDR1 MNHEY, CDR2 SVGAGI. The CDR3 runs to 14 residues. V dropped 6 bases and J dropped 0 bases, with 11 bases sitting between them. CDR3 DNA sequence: TGTGCCAGCAGACCCCCCGGGACTAACTATGGCTACACCTTC. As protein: CASRPPGTNYGYTF.

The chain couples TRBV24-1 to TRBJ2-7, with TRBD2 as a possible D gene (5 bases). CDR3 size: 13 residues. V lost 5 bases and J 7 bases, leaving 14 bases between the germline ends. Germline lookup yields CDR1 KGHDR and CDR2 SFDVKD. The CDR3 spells CATSAKADGEQYF. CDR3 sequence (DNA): TGTGCCACCAGTGCAAAAGCGGATGGGGAGCAGTACTTC.

CDR3 DNA sequence: TGTGCCAGCAGCGTAGAGGCTAGGCACAATGAGCAGTTCTTC. Amino acid sequence: CASSVEARHNEQFF. J is TRBJ2-1 and V is TRBV9, with D unresolved. In germline, CDR1 is SGDLS, CDR2 YYNGEE. V shed 0 bases and J shed 5 bases, with 9 bases lying between them. The CDR3 length is 14 residues.

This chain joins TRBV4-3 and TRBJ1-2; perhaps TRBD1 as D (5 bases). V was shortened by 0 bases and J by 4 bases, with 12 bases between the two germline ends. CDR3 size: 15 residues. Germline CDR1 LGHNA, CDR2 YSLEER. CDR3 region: CASSQDLGRAYGYTF. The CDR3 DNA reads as TGCGCCAGCAGCCAAGATCTAGGCAGGGCCTATGGCTACACCTTC.

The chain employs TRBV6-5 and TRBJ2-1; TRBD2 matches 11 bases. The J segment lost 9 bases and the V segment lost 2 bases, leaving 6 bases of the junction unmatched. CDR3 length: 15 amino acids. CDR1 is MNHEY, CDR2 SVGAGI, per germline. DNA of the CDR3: TGTGCCAGCAGTTACGTAGCGGGAGGGCAGTTTGAGCAGTTCTTC. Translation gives CASSYVAGGQFEQFF.

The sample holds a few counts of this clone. Here the CDR3 DNA reads TGCAGCGTTAGGGGTGGACTAGCGGGAGGCAATCTCTACGAGCAGTACTTC. Translated: CSVRGGLAGGNLYEQYF. The gene calls are TRBV29-1 and TRBJ2-7; 14 bases align to TRBD2. CDR1 is SQVTM, CDR2 ANQGSEA, per germline. The CDR3 sequence is 17 residues long. Trimming at V came to 5 bases and at J to 3 bases, leaving 12 bases not matched to a gene.

CDR3 nucleotides: TGTGCCAGCAGCCGTAGGACTGCTGGAAACACCATATATTTT. This translates into CASSRRTAGNTIYF. The V call is TRBV3-1 (or the pseudogene TRBV3-2), the J call TRBJ1-3; D ambiguous. Germline values: CDR1 LGHDT, CDR2 YNNKEL (reference sequence). The CDR3 has 14 residues. V dropped 4 bases and J dropped 2 bases, with 9 bases sitting between them.

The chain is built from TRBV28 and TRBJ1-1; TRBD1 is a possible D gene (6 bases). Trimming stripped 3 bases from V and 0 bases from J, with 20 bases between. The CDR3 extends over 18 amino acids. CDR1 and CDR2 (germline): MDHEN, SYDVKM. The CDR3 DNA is TGTGCCAGCAGTTTCCCAAGATTCAGGGGCGAAATGAACACTGAAGCTTTCTTT. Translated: CASSFPRFRGEMNTEAFF.

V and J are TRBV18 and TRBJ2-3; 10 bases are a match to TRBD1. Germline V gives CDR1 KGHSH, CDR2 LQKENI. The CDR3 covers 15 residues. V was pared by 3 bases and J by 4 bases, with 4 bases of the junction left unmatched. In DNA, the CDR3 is TGTGCCAGCTCACCCGGGACAGGGGCCGCAGATACGCAGTATTTT. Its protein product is CASSPGTGAADTQYF.

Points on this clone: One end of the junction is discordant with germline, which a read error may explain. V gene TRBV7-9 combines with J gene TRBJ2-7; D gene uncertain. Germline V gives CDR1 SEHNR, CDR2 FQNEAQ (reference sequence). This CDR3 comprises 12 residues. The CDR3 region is CTSSFTVAEQYF. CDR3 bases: TGTACCAGCAGCTTCACAGTCGCCGAGCAGTACTTC.

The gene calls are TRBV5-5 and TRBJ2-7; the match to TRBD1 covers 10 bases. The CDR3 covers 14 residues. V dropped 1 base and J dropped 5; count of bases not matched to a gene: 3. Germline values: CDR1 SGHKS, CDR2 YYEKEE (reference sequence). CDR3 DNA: TGTGCCAGCAGCTTGCCGGGACAGGGGAACGAGCAGTACTTC. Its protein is CASSLPGQGNEQYF.

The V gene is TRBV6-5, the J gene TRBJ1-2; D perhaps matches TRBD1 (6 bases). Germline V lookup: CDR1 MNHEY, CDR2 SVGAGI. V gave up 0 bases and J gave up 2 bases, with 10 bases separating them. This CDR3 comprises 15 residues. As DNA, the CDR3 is TGTGCCAGCAGTTACTCGCAACAGGGCAACTATGGCTACACCTTC. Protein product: CASSYSQQGNYGYTF.

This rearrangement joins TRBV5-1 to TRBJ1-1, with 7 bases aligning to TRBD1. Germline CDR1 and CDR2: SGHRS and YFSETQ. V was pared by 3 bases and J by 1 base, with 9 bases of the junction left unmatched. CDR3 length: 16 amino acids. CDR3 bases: TGCGCCAGCAGCTACTTACAGGGGACCGGGAACACTGAAGCTTTCTTT. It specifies CASSYLQGTGNTEAFF.

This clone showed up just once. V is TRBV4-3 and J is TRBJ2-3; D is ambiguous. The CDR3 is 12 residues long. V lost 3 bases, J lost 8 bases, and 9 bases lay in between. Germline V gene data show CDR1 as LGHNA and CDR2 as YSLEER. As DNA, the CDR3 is TGCGCCAGCAGCCATAGTTCCGGTACGCAGTATTTT. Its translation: CASSHSSGTQYF.

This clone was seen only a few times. As DNA, the CDR3 is TGTGCCAGCAGCCGAGTGACCCGGAGGGCTAGTTTTAATGAGCAGTTCTTC. It translates to CASSRVTRRASFNEQFF. The chain carries TRBV14 and TRBJ2-1; maybe TRBD2 (6 bases). The CDR3 consists of 17 residues. Per the germline V gene, CDR1 is SGHDN and CDR2 is FVKESK. Trimming shortened V by 4 bases and J by 7 bases, and 23 bases separated the two germline ends.

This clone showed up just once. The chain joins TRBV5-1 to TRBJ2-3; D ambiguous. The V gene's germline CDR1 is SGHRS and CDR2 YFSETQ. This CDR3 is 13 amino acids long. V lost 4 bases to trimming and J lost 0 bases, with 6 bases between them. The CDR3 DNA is TGCGCCAGCAGCCCGACTAGCACAGATACGCAGTATTTT. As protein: CASSPTSTDTQYF.

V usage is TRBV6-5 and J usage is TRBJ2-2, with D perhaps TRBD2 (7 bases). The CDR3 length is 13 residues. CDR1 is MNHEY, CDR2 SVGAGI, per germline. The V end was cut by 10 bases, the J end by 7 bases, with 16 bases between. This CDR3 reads CATTRGAHGELFF. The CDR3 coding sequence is TGTGCCACTACTCGGGGGGCTCACGGGGAGCTGTTTTTT.

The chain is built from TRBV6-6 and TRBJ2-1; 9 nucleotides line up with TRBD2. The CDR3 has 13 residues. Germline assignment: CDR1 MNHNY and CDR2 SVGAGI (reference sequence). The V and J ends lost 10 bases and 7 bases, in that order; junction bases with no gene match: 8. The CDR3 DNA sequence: TGTGCCACCTGTTTCAGCGGGAGGAATGAGCAGTTCTTC. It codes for CATCFSGRNEQFF.

CDR3 nucleotides: TGTGCCAGCAGCCAAGAGACTCCAACGAACACCGGGGAGCTGTTTTTT. As protein: CASSQETPTNTGELFF. V and J are TRBV7-6 and TRBJ2-2; D unclear. V was clipped by 5 bases and J by 0 bases, with 13 bases between them. The CDR3 sequence is 16 residues long. Germline CDR1 reads SGHVS; CDR2 reads FNYEAQ.

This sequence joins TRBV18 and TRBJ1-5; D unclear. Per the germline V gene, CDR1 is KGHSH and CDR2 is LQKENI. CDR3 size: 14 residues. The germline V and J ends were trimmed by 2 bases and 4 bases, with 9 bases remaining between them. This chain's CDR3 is CASSPVSGNQPQHF. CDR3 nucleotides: TGTGCCAGCTCACCAGTTAGCGGGAATCAGCCCCAGCATTTT.

CDR3 residues: CASSLVGRGVYF. CDR3 DNA sequence: TGTGCCAGCAGCTTAGTTGGGAGGGGCGTATATTTT. J is TRBJ1-3 and V is TRBV11-2, with D perhaps matching TRBD1 (5 bases). This CDR3 is 12 amino acids long. CDR1 SGHAT and CDR2 FQNNGV come from the germline V gene. With 1 base removed from V and 14 bases from J, the gap between germline ends came to 12 bases.

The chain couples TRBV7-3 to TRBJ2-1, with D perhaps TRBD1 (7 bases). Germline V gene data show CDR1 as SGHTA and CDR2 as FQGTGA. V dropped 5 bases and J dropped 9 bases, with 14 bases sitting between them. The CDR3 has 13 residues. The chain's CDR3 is CASSVGGGVEQFF. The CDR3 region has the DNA TGTGCCAGCAGCGTTGGAGGGGGCGTTGAGCAGTTCTTC.

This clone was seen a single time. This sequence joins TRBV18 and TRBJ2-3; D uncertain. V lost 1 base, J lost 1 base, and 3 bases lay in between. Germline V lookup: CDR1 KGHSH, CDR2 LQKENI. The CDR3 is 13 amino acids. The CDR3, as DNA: TGTGCCAGCTCACCACTAGGCACAGATACGCAGTATTTT. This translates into CASSPLGTDTQYF.

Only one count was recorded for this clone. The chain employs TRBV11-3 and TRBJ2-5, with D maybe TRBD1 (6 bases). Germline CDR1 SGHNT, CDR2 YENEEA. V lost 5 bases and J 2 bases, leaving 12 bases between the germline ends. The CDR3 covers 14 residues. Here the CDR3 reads CASSQGQSQETQYF. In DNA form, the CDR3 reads TGTGCCAGCAGCCAGGGACAATCTCAAGAGACCCAGTACTTC. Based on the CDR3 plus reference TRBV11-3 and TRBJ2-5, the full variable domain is EAGVVQSPRYKIIEKKQPVAFWCNPISGHNTLYWYLQNLGQGPELLIRYENEEAVDDSQLPKDRFSAERLKGVDSTLKIQPAELGDSAVYLCASSQGQSQETQYFGPGTRLLVL.